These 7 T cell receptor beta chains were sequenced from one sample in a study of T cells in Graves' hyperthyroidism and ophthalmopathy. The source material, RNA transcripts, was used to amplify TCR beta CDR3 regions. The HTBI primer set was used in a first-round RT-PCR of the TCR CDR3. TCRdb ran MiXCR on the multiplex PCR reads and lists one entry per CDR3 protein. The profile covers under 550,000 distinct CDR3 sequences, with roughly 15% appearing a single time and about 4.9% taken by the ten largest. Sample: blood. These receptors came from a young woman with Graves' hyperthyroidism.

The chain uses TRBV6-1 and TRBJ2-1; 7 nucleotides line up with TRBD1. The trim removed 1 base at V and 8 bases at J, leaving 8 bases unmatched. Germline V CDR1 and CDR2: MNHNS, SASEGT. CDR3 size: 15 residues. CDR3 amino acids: CASSEEGGKTYEQFF. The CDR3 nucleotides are TGTGCCAGCAGTGAAGAAGGGGGCAAGACCTATGAGCAGTTCTTC.

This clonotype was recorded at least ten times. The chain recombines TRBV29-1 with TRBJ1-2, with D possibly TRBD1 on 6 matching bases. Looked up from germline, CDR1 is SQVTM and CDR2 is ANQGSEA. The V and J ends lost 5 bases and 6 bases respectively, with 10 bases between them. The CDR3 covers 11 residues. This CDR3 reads CSVLAGDGYTF. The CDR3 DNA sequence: TGCAGCGTTTTGGCAGGGGATGGCTACACCTTC.

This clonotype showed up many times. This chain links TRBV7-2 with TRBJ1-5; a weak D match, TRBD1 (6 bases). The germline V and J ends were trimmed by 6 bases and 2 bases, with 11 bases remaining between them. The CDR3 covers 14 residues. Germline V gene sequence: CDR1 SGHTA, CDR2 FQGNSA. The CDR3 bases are TGTGCCAGCAGTTTAAGACAGGGCAATCAGCCCCAGCATTTT. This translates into CASSLRQGNQPQHF.

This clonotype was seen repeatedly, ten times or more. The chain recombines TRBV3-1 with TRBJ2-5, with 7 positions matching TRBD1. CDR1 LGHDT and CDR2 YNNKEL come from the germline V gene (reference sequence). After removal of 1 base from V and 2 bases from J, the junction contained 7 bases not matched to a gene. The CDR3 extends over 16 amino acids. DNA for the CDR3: TGTGCCAGCAGCCAAGCCGGGACAGCGAGTCAAGAGACCCAGTACTTC. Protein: CASSQAGTASQETQYF.

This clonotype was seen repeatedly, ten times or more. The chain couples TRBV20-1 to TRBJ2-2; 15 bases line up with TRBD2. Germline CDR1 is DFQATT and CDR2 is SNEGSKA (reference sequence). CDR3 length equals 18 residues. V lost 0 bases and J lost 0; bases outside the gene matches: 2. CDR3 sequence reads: CSARDRTSGGANTGELFF. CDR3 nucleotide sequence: TGCAGTGCTAGAGATAGGACTAGCGGGGGGGCGAACACCGGGGAGCTGTTTTTT.

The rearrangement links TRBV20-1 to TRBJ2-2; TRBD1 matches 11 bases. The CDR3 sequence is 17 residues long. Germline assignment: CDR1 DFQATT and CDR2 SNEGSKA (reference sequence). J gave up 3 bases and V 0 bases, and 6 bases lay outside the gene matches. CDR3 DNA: TGCAGTGCTAGAGAATGGGGGACAGGGGGGGACACCGGGGAGCTGTTTTTT. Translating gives CSAREWGTGGDTGELFF.

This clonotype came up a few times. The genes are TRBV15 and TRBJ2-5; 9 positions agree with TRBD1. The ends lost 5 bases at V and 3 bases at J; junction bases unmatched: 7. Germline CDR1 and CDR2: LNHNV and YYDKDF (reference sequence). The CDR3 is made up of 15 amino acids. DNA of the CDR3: TGTGCCACCAGCGGCCACCGGGACAGGGAAGAGACCCAGTACTTC. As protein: CATSGHRDREETQYF.